This TCR beta chain emerged from a study of T cell responses to AZD1222 COVID-19 vaccine. Whole-study results and caveats: An increase in Spike-specific TCR breadth and depth was observed after two AZD1222 doses.

Germline assignment: CDR1 SGDLS and CDR2 YYNGEE. Trimming pared 3 bases from V and 5 bases from J, leaving 18 bases between. The CDR3 sequence is 16 residues long. Sequenced by immunoSEQ multiplex PCR; TCRdb stores in-frame clones only, minus some. Of 150,000 or so clones detected, 80% to 90% appear once; the ten largest clones hold about 8%. As regards this clone: The target antigen is unknown.

V gene TRBV9 combines with J gene TRBJ1-5; the D gene is possibly TRBD1 (5 bases). This sample comprised peripheral blood, obtained on day 0 of AZD1222 vaccination. This clonotype was sampled from an adult in good health. CDR3 region: CASSAGVGDGDQPQHF. CDR3 nucleotide sequence: TGTGCCAGCAGCGCCGGAGTGGGGGACGGAGATCAGCCCCAGCATTTT.